A selection of T cell receptor beta chains follows, all from one sample in a study of T cell repertoires in aging, cancer and after chemotherapy. MiXCR was run by TCRdb on the multiplex PCR reads, yielding one entry per CDR3 protein. Of some 2,100 distinct CDR3 sequences detected, roughly 40% appear once; the ten largest clones hold around 25%. The sample consisted of blood. The receptors originated from a human donor with a solid tumor. CDR3s include the opening cysteine and the closing phenylalanine or tryptophan. A D gene is named only where the DNA matches it firmly. The size entry is marked missing in some rows and otherwise reads once, few, many or a size class.

clone_size	v_call	d_call	j_call	cdr3_aa	cdr3_nt
few	TRBV20-1	-	TRBJ1-1	CSAEGLLEAFF	TGCAGTGCCGAGGGGCTTTTGGAAGCTTTCTTT
-	TRBV19	-	TRBJ1-6	CASRGQNSPLHF	TGTGCCAGTAGGGGACAAAATTCACCCCTCCACTTT
few	TRBV6-5	-	TRBJ2-1	CASTQGANEQFF	TGTGCCAGCACCCAGGGCGCTAATGAGCAGTTCTTC
few	TRBV18	TRBD2	TRBJ2-1	CASSPGTSGGNEQFF	TGTGCCAGCTCACCCGGGACTAGCGGCGGCAATGAGCAGTTCTTC
-	TRBV5-1	TRBD2	TRBJ2-7	CDSSWGWDQRGGYEQYF	TGCGACAGCAGCTGGGGCTGGGACCAACGGGGGGGATACGAGCAGTACTTC
few	TRBV7-9	-	TRBJ2-7	CASSPDGTAYEQYF	TGTGCCAGCAGTCCCGATGGGACGGCCTACGAGCAGTACTTC
once	TRBV29-1	-	TRBJ1-1	CSVEDGMGTEAFF	TGCAGCGTTGAAGATGGGATGGGGACTGAAGCTTTCTTT
-	TRBV6-4	-	TRBJ1-1	CASSGSLAEAFF	TGTGCCAGCAGTGGGAGTCTCGCTGAAGCTTTCTTT
medium-sized	TRBV30	-	TRBJ1-2	CAWSVSRGEGYTF	TGTGCCTGGAGTGTATCCAGGGGTGAAGGCTACACCTTC
-	TRBV7-4	-	TRBJ1-2	CASSSDSPRDVNYGYTF	TGTGCCAGCAGCTCAGACAGCCCTCGGGACGTTAACTATGGCTACACCTTC
-	TRBV20-1	-	TRBJ2-3	CSATRRTSTDTQYF	TGCAGTGCTACCCGTAGGACTAGCACAGATACGCAGTATTTT
-	TRBV19	TRBD1	TRBJ2-7	CASSAGTGGGYEQYF	TGTGCCAGTAGTGCTGGGACAGGAGGAGGCTACGAGCAGTACTTC
large	TRBV6-5	-	TRBJ2-3	CASSLRGTDTQYF	TGTGCCAGCAGTTTGAGGGGCACAGATACGCAGTATTTT
-	TRBV20-1	TRBD1	TRBJ1-1	CSAQQGAQGEAFF	TGCAGTGCTCAGCAGGGGGCTCAGGGTGAAGCTTTCTTT
-	TRBV4-3	-	TRBJ2-2	CASSQDVTASTGELFF	TGCGCCAGCAGCCAAGATGTCACGGCATCCACCGGGGAGCTGTTTTTT
few	TRBV10-1	TRBD1	TRBJ1-2	CASPGTGSKGYTF	TGCGCCAGTCCCGGGACAGGGTCCAAGGGCTACACCTTC
once	TRBV20-1	-	TRBJ1-1	CSARSLPPEAFF	TGCAGTGCTAGATCTCTTCCCCCTGAAGCTTTCTTT
-	TRBV20-1	-	TRBJ1-1	CSAPGTFEDFVAIANTEAFF	TGCAGTGCTCCCGGGACATTCGAAGATTTTGTCGCAATAGCGAACACTGAAGCTTTCTTT
few	TRBV5-6	-	TRBJ2-1	CASSLVGSSYNEQFF	TGTGCCAGCAGCTTGGTTGGGAGCTCCTACAATGAGCAGTTCTTC
-	TRBV5-6	-	TRBJ2-7	CASSTTSYEQYF	TGTGCCAGCAGCACCACGAGCTACGAGCAGTACTTC
medium-sized	TRBV6-5	-	TRBJ2-7	CASSYSVLAPYEQYF	TGTGCCAGCAGTTACTCGGTGCTTGCCCCCTACGAGCAGTACTTC
once	TRBV5-5	TRBD1	TRBJ1-1	CASSSQGALGEAFF	TGTGCCAGCAGCTCGCAGGGGGCGCTGGGAGAAGCTTTCTTT
-	TRBV20-1	TRBD1	TRBJ2-6	CSARAGQEFSGANVLTF	TGCAGTGCTAGAGCGGGACAGGAGTTCTCTGGGGCCAACGTCCTGACTTTC
few	TRBV6-6	-	TRBJ2-5	CASSYLDSGTQYF	TGTGCCAGCAGTTACTTGGACTCGGGGACCCAGTACTTC
medium-sized	TRBV5-6	-	TRBJ2-7	CASSLGQGTFWEQYF	TGTGCCAGCAGCTTAGGTCAGGGGACCTTCTGGGAGCAGTACTTC
-	TRBV7-6	-	TRBJ2-3	CASSFGITDTQYF	TGTGCCAGCAGCTTTGGGATCACAGATACGCAGTATTTT
-	TRBV20-1	-	TRBJ2-3	CSARLGGTDTQYF	TGCAGTGCCCGGCTGGGCGGCACAGATACGCAGTATTTT
medium-sized	TRBV6-6	-	TRBJ2-7	CASSSVGEQYF	TGTGCCAGCAGTTCAGTGGGCGAGCAGTACTTC
few	TRBV12-3/TRBV12-4	TRBD1	TRBJ1-4	CASSLGQGAEKLFF	TGTGCCAGCAGCTTGGGACAGGGTGCCGAAAAACTGTTTTTT